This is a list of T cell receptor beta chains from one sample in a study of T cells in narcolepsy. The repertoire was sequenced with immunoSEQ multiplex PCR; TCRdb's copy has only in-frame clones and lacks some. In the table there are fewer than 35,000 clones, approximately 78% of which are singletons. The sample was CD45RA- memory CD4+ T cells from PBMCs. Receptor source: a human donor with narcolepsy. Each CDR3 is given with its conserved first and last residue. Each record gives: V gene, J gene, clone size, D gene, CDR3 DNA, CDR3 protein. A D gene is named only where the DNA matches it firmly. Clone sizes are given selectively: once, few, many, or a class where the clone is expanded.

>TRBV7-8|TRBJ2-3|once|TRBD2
TGTGCCAGCGGCTTACCTTACCGACTAGCGGGGGGTACAGATACGCAGTATTTT
CASGLPYRLAGGTDTQYF
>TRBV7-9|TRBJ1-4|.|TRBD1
TGTGCCAGCAGCTCCGGTTCGGGACAGTCTAATGAAAAACTGTTTTTT
CASSSGSGQSNEKLFF
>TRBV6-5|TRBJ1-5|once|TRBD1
TGTGCCAGCAGGCAGACAGGGGCGAACAATCAGCCCCAGCATTTT
CASRQTGANNQPQHF
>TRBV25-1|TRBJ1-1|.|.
TGTGCCAGCAGTCCCAGGGGACTAAACAAGACTGAAGCTTTCTTT
CASSPRGLNKTEAFF
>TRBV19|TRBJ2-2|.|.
TGTGCCAGTAGTATAGGGGCAGGGTACACCGGGGAGCTGTTTTTT
CASSIGAGYTGELFF
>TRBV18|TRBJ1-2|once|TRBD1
TGTGCCAGCTCACGCTTTGACAGGGGGCAAGGCTACACCTTC
CASSRFDRGQGYTF
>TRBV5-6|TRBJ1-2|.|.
TGTGCCAGCAGCGGTCTGGTCGGGGATCCCTATGGCTACACCTTC
CASSGLVGDPYGYTF
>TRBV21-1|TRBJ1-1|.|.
TGTGCCAGCAGCAAACAGGACAGGGAGCGGGCTTTCTTT
CASSKQDRERAFF
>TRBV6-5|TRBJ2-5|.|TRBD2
TGTGCCAGCAGACAAGCGGGGGGGCGGGAGACCCAGTACTTC
CASRQAGGRETQYF
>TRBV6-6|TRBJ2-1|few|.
TGTGCCAGCAGTTACCCTCTAGTTGACAATGAGCAGTTCTTC
CASSYPLVDNEQFF
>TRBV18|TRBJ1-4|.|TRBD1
TGTGCCAGCTCACCACCGTTGGGACAGGGGGCGGAAAAACTGTTTTTT
CASSPPLGQGAEKLFF
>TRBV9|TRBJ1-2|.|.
TGTGCCAGCAGCGTAGGATCCAACCTCTATGGCTACACCTTC
CASSVGSNLYGYTF
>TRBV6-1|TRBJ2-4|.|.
TGTGCCAGCAGTGAAGGGGTTGCCAAAAACATTCAGTACTTC
CASSEGVAKNIQYF
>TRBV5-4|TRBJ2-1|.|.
TGTGCCAGCAGCTTGGGTCCGGCCGACAATGAGCAGTTCTTC
CASSLGPADNEQFF
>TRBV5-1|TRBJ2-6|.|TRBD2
TGCGCCAGCAGCTTCCGGGAGCCGGGACTAGTATACTCTGGGGCCAACGTCCTGACTTTC
CASSFREPGLVYSGANVLTF
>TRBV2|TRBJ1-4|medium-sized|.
TGTGCCAGCAGAGAACAGGTTTTCTTTAGCGCAACTAATGAAAAACTGTTTTTT
CASREQVFFSATNEKLFF
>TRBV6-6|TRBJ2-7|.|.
TGTGCCAGCAGTAGAGGGGCGGAAAACGAGCAGTACTTC
CASSRGAENEQYF